The T cell receptor beta chain under discussion was sequenced for a study of regulatory T cells in long-lasting Graves disease. Unmatched junction bases numbered 6, after V lost 5 bases and J lost 0 bases. Germline CDR1 reads SGHTA; CDR2 reads FQGTGA. The CDR3 totals 16 residues. Time point meaning: newly diagnosed GD, antithyroid drugs for less than 3 months. PBMC RNA was the source of the TCR library. Libraries of TCR beta came from iRepertoire HTBI primers plus Arm-PCR of CDR3 regions. TCRdb recomputed calls from the multiplex PCR reads with MiXCR, one row per CDR3 protein. The table includes 550,000 to 700,000 distinct CDR3 sequences, about 15% detected once. These data were likewise used in another study, on T cells in Graves' hyperthyroidism and ophthalmopathy. That work adds: Researchers ran a first-round RT-PCR on the TCR CDR3 using the HTBI primer set.

The chain is built from TRBV7-3 and TRBJ2-1; the match to TRBD2 covers 8 bases. The specimen was peripheral blood mononuclear cells (PBMCs), collected at new diagnosis, from a patient treated with antithyroid drugs. The sequence came from a man between 18 and 35 years old with Graves disease. The CDR3 loop is CASSETGTSSYNEQFF. The CDR3 nucleotides are TGTGCCAGCAGCGAAACCGGGACTAGCTCCTACAATGAGCAGTTCTTC.